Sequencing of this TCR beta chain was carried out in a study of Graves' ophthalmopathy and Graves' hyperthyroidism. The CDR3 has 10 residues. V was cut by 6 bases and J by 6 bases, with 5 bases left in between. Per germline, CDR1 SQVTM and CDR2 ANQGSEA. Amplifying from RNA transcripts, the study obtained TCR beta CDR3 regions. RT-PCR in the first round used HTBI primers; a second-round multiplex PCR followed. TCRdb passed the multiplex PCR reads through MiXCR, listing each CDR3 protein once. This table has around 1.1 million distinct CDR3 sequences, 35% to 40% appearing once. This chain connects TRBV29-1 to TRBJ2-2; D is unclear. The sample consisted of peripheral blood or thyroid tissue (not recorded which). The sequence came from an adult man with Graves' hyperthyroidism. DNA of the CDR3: TGCAGCGTCCCTTCCGGGGAGCTGTTTTTT. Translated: CSVPSGELFF.